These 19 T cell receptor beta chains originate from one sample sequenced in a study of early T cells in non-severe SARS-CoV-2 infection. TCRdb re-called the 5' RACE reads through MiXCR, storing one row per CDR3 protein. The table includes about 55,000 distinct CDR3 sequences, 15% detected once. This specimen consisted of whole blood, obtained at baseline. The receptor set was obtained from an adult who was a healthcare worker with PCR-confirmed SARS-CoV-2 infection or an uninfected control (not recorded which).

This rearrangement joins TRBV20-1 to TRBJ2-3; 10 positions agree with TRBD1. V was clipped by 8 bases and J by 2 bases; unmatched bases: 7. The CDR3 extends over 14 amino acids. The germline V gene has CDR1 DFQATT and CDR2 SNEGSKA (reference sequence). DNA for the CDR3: TGCAGTCCCCGGGACAGGGGATTCACAGATACGCAGTATTTT. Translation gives CSPRDRGFTDTQYF.

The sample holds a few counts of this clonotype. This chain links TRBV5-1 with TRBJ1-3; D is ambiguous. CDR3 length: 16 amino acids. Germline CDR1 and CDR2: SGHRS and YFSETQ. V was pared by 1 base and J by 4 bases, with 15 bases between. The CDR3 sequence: CASSLLGGSGGNTIYF. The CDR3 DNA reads TGCGCCAGCAGCTTGCTTGGCGGGTCTGGAGGAAACACCATATATTTT.

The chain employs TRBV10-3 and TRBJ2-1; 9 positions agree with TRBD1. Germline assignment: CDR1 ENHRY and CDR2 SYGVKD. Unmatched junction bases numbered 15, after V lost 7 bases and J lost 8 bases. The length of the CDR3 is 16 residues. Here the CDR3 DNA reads TGTGCCATCAAAACATTTCCGGGACAGGGAAACGATGAGCAGTTCTTC. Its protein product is CAIKTFPGQGNDEQFF.

The DNA for the CDR3 is TGTGCCAGCAGCTTACGTGGACAGCAAGAGACCCAGTACTTC. It yields the protein CASSLRGQQETQYF. This chain connects TRBV7-9 to TRBJ2-5; possibly TRBD1 for D (6 bases). Germline CDR1 SEHNR, CDR2 FQNEAQ (reference sequence). The V end lost 2 bases, the J end lost 2 bases, and 9 bases lay between the germline ends. The CDR3 is 14 amino acids.

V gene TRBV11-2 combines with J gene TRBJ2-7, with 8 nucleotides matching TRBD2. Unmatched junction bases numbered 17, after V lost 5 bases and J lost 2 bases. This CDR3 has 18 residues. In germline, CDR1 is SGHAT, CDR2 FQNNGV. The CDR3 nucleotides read TGTGCCAGCAGCCCGACCTCCCGTAGGCGGGGGGCAACCTACGAGCAGTACTTC. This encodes CASSPTSRRRGATYEQYF. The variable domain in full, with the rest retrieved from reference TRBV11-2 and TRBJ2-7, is EAGVAQSPRYKIIEKRQSVAFWCNPISGHATLYWYQQILGQGPKLLIQFQNNGVVDDSQLPKDRFSAERLKGVDSTLKIQPAKLEDSAVYLCASSPTSRRRGATYEQYFGPGTRLTVT.

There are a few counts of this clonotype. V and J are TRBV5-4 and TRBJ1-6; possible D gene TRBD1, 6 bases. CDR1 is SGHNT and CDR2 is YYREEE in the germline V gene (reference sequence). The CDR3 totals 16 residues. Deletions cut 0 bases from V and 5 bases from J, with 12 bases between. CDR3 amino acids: CASSLGSGADNSPLHF. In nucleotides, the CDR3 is TGTGCCAGCAGCTTGGGTTCAGGGGCCGATAATTCACCCCTCCACTTT.

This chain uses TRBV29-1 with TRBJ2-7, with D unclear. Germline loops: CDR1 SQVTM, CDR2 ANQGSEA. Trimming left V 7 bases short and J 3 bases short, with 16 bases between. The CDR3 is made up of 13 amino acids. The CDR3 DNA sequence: TGCAGCGCCCGAATTGATGGGGACTACGAGCAGTACTTC. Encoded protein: CSARIDGDYEQYF.

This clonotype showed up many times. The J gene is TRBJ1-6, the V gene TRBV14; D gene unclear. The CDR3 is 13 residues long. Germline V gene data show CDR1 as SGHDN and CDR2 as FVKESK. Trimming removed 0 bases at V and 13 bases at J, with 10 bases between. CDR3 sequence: CASSQERQSPLHF. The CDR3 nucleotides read TGTGCCAGCAGCCAAGAACGGCAGTCTCCCCTCCACTTT.

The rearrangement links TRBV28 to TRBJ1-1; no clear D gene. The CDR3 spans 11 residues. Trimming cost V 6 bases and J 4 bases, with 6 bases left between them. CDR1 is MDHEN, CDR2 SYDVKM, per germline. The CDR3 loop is CASRFLTEAFF. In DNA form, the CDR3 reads TGTGCCAGCAGGTTCCTCACTGAAGCTTTCTTT. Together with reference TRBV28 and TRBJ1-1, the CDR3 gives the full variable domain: DVKVTQSSRYLVKRTGEKVFLECVQDMDHENMFWYRQDPGLGLRLIYFSYDVKMKEKGDIPEGYSVSREKKERFSLILESASTNQTSMYLCASRFLTEAFFGQGTRLTVV.

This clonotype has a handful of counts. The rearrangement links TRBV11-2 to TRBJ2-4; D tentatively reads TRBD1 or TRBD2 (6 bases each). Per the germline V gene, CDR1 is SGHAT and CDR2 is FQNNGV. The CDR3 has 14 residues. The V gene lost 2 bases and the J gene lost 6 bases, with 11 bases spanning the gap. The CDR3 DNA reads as TGTGCCAGCAGCTTAACGGGGGCGGGAAACATTCAGTACTTC. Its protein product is CASSLTGAGNIQYF.

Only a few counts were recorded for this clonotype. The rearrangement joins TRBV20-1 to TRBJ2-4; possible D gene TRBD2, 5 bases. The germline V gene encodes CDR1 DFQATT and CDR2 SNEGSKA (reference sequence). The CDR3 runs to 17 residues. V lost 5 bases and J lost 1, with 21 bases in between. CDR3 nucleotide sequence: TGCAGTGCTCTAGTGGGGTTCGGAGAGGGTGCCAAAAACATTCAGTACTTC. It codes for CSALVGFGEGAKNIQYF.

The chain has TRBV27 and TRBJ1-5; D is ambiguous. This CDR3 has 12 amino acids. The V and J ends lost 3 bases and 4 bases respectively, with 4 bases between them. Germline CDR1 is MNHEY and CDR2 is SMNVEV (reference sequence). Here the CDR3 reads CASSFQNQPQHF. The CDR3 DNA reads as TGTGCCAGCAGTTTCCAGAATCAGCCCCAGCATTTT.

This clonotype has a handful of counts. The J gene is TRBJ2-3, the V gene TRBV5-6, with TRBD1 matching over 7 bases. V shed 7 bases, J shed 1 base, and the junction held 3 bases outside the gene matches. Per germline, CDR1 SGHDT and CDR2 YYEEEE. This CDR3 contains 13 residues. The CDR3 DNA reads TGTGCCAGCTTACAGGGGCGCACAGATACGCAGTATTTT. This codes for CASLQGRTDTQYF.

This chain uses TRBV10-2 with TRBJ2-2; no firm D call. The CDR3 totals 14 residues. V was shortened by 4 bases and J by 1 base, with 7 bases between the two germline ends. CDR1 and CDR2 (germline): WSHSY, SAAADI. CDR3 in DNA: TGCGCCAGCAGTGGATCCAGGAACACCGGGGAGCTGTTTTTT. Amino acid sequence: CASSGSRNTGELFF.

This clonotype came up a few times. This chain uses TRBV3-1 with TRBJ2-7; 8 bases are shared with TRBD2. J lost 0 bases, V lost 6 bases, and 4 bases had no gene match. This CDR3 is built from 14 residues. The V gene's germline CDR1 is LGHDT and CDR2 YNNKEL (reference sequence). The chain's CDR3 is CASSLSGASYEQYF. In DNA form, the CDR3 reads TGTGCCAGCAGTCTTAGCGGGGCCTCCTACGAGCAGTACTTC.

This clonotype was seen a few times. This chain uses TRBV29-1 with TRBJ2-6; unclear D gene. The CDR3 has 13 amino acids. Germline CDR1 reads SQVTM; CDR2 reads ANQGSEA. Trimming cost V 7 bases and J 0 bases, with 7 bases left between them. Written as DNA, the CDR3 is TGCAGCGGCAGAACCTCTGGGGCCAACGTCCTGACTTTC. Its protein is CSGRTSGANVLTF.

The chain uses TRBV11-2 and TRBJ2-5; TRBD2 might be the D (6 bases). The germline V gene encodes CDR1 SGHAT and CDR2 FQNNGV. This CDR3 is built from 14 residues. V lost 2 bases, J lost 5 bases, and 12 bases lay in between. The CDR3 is CASSLFGGEETQYF. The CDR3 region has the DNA TGTGCCAGCAGCTTATTCGGGGGAGAGGAGACCCAGTACTTC. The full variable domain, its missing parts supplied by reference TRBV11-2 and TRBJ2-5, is EAGVAQSPRYKIIEKRQSVAFWCNPISGHATLYWYQQILGQGPKLLIQFQNNGVVDDSQLPKDRFSAERLKGVDSTLKIQPAKLEDSAVYLCASSLFGGEETQYFGPGTRLLVL.

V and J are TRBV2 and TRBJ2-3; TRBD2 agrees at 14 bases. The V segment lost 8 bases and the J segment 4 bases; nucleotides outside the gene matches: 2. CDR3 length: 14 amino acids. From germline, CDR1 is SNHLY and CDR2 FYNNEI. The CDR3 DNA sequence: TGTGCCAGCGGGGGACTAGCGGGAGCAGATACGCAGTATTTT. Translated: CASGGLAGADTQYF.

The CDR3 DNA follows: TGTGCCACCAGTGCTCCGTCCGGCGGGGCCCCCATAGATACGCAGTATTTT. Its protein product is CATSAPSGGAPIDTQYF. This chain joins TRBV24-1 and TRBJ2-3; D perhaps matches TRBD2 (6 bases). V lost 5 bases and J lost 5, with 22 bases in between. In germline, CDR1 is KGHDR, CDR2 SFDVKD. The CDR3 is 17 amino acids.